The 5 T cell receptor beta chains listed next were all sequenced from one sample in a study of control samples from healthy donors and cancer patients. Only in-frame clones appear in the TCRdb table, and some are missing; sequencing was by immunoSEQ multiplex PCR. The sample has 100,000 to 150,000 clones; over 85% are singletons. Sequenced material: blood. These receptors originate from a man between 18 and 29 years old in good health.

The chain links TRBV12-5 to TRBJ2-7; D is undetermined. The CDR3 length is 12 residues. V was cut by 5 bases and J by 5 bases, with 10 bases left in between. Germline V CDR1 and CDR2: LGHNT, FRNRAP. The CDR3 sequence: CASGEDPDEQYF. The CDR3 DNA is TGTGCTAGTGGTGAGGACCCGGACGAGCAGTACTTC.

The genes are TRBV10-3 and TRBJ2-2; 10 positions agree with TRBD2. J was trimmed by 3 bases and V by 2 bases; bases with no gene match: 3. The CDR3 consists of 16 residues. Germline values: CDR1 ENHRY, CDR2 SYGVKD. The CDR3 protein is CAISEGLAGDTGELFF. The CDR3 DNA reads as TGTGCCATCAGTGAGGGGCTAGCGGGGGACACCGGGGAGCTGTTTTTT.

As DNA, the CDR3 is TGTGCCAGTAGTATAATCCTCCGAAAGGTCGCCGGGGAGCTGTTTTTT. Translation: CASSIILRKVAGELFF. The chain couples TRBV19 to TRBJ2-2; D is undetermined. Trimming took 2 bases from V and 6 from J, leaving 16 bases between them. Looked up from germline, CDR1 is LNHDA and CDR2 is SQIVND (reference sequence). The CDR3 consists of 16 residues.

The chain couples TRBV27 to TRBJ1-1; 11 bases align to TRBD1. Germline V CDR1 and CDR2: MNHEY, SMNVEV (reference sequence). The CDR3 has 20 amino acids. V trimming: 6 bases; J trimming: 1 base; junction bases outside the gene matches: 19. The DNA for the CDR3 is TGTGCCAGCAGCCGACGATTTATGCTTAGGACAGGGGGCTGGAACACTGAAGCTTTCTTT. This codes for CASSRRFMLRTGGWNTEAFF.

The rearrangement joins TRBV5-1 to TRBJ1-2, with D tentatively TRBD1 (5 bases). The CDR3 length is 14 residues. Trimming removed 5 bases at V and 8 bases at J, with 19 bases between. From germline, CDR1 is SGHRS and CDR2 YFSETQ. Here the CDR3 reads CASSSGTPGDGYTF. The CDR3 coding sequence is TGCGCCAGCAGTTCCGGGACCCCGGGGGACGGCTACACCTTC.